This T cell receptor beta chain was found in a study of cytomegalovirus exposure and HLA in healthy donors. General study results and limits: Serostatus for CMV was the only available immune exposure information. Across donors, presence/absence analyses took sequencing depth to be roughly uniform. A later analysis found that most CMV-associated TCR beta chains appeared HLA-restricted. An apparent linkage of common viral pathogens to several of the most significant clusters emerged in a later analysis.

A few counts support this clone. Its antigen is currently unknown. PCR was performed using 60 Vbeta and 13 Jbeta primers. Here immunoSEQ multiplex PCR was the method, and the copy in TCRdb shows in-frame clones only, minus some. The sample consists of under 150,000 clones, approximately 80% of them appearing once. Sequences were obtained from PBMCs. The clonotype was recovered from a girl aged 2 to 10 in good health and CMV-seronegative.

The CDR3 coding sequence is TGTGCCAGCAGCTTAAGGTCGCAGGCCCAGTACTTC. Its translation is CASSLRSQAQYF. The chain employs TRBV7-9 and TRBJ2-5; D uncertain. Trimming removed 2 bases from V and 9 bases from J, with 10 bases in between. The CDR3 runs 12 residues. CDR1 SEHNR and CDR2 FQNEAQ come from the germline V gene (reference sequence).